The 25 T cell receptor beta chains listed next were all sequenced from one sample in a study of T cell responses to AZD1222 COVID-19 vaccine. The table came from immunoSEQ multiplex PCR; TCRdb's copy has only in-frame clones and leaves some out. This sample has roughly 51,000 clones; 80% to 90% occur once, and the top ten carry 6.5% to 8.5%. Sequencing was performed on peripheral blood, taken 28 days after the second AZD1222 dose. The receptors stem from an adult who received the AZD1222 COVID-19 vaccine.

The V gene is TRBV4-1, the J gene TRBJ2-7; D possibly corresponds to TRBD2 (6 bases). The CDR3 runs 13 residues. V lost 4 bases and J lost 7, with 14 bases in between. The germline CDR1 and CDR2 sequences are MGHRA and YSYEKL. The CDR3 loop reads CASSRSVAEEQYF. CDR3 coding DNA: TGCGCCAGCAGCCGGTCAGTAGCGGAAGAGCAGTACTTC.

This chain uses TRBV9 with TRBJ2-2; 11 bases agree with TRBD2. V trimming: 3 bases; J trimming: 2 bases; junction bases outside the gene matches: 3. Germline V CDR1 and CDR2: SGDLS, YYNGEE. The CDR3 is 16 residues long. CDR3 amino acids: CASSAGTSGNTGELFF. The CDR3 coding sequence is TGTGCCAGCAGCGCGGGGACTAGCGGAAACACCGGGGAGCTGTTTTTT.

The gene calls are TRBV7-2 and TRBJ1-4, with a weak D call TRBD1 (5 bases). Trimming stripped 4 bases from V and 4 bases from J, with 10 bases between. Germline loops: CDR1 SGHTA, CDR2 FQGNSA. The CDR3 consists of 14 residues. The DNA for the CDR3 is TGTGCCAGCAGCTCCCACCAGGGTAATGAAAAACTGTTTTTT. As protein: CASSSHQGNEKLFF.

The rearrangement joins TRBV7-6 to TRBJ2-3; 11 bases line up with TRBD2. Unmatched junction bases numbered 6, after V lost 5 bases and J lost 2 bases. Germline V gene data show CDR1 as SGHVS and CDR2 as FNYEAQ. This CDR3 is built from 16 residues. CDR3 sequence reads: CASSHTSGSSTDTQYF. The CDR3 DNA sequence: TGTGCCAGCAGCCACACTAGCGGGAGCTCCACAGATACGCAGTATTTT.

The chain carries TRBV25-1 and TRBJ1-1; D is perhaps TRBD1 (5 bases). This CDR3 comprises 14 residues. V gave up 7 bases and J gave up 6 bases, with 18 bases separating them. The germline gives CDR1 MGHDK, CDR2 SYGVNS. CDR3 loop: CASTLTGADAEAFF. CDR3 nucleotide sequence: TGTGCCAGCACTCTAACCGGGGCAGACGCTGAAGCTTTCTTT.

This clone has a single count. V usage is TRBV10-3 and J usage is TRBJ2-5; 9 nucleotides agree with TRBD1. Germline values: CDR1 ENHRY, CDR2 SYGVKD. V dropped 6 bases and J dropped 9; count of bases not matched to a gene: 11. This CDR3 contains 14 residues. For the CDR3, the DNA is TGTGCCATCAGAGACGAGGGACAGGGCGGGGCCCAGTACTTC. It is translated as CAIRDEGQGGAQYF.

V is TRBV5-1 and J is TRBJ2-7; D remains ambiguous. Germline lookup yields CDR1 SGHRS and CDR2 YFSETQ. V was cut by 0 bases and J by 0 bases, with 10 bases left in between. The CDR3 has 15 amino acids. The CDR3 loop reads CASSLVGRTSYEQYF. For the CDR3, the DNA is TGCGCCAGCAGCTTGGTCGGGCGTACCTCCTACGAGCAGTACTTC.

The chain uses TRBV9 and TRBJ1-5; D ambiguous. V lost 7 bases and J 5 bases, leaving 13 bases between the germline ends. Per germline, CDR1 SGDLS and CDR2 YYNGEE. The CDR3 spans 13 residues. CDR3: CASGLSGDQPQHF. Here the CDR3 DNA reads TGTGCCAGCGGTCTCAGTGGTGATCAGCCCCAGCATTTT.

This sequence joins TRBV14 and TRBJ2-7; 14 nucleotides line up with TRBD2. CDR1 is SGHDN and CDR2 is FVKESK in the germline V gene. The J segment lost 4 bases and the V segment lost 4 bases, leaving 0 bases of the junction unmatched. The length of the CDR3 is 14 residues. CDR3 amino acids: CASSRTSGRYEQYF. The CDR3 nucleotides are TGTGCCAGCAGCCGGACTAGCGGGAGGTACGAGCAGTACTTC.

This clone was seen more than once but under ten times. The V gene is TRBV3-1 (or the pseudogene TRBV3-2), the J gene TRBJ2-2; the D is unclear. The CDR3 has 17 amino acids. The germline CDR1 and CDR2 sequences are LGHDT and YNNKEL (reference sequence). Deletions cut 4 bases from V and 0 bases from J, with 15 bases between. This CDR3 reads CASSRLDTFSNTGELFF. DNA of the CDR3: TGTGCCAGCAGCCGCCTTGACACCTTTTCGAACACCGGGGAGCTGTTTTTT.

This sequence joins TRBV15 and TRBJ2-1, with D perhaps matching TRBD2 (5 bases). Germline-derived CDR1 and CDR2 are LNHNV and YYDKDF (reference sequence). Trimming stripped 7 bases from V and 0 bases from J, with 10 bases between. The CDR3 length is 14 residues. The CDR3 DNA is TGTGCCACCAAAAGCGGTAGCTCCTACAATGAGCAGTTCTTC. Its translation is CATKSGSSYNEQFF.

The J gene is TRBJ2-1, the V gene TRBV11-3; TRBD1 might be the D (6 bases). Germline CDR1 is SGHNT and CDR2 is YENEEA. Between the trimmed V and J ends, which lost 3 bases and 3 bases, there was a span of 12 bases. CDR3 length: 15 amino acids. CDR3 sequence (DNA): TGTGCCAGCAGCTTGGGGCAGGGGCTCTACAATGAGCAGTTCTTC. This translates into CASSLGQGLYNEQFF.

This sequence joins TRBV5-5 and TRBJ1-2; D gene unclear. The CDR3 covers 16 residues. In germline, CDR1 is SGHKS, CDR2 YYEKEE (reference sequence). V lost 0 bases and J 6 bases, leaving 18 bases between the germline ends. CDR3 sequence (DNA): TGTGCCAGCAGCTTGGACTTACGGACGGGAGTGGATGGCTACACCTTC. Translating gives CASSLDLRTGVDGYTF.

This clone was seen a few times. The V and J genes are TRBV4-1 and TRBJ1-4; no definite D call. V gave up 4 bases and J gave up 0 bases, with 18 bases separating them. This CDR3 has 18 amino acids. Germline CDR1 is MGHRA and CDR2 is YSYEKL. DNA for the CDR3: TGCGCCAGCAGCCCTTGGATCTCCCTCGGGGCAACTAATGAAAAACTGTTTTTT. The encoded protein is CASSPWISLGATNEKLFF.

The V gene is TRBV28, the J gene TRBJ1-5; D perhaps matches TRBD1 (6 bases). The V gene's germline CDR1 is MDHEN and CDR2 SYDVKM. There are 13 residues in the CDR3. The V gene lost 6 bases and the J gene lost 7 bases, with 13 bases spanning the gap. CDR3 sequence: CASREVGGQPQHF. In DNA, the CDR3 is TGTGCCAGCAGGGAGGTTGGGGGCCAGCCCCAGCATTTT.

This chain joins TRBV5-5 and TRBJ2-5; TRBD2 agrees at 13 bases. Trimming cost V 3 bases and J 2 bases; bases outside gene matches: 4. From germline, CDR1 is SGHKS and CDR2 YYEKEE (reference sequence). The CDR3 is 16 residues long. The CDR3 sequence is CASSYGLAGEQETQYF. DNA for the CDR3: TGTGCCAGCAGCTATGGACTAGCGGGGGAACAAGAGACCCAGTACTTC. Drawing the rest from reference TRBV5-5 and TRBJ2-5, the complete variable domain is DAGVTQSPTHLIKTRGQQVTLRCSPISGHKSVSWYQQVLGQGPQFIFQYYEKEERGRGNFPDRFSARQFPNYSSELNVNALLLGDSALYLCASSYGLAGEQETQYFGPGTRLLVL.

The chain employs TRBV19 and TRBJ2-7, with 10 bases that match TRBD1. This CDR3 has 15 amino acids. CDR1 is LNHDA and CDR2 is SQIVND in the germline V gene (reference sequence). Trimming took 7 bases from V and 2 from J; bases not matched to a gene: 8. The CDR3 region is CASTKTGTGAYEQYF. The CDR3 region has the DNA TGTGCCAGTACAAAAACCGGGACAGGGGCCTACGAGCAGTACTTC.

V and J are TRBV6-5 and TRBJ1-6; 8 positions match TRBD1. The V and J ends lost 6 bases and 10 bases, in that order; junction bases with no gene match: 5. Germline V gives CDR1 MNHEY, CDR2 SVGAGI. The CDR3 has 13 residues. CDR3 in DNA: TGTGCCAGCAGCAAGGACAGGGTATCACCCCTCCACTTT. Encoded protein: CASSKDRVSPLHF.

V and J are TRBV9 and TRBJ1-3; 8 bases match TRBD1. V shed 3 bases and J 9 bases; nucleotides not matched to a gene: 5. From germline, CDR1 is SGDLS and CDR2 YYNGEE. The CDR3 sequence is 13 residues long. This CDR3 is CASSGTGRGTIYF. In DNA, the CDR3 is TGTGCCAGCAGCGGGACAGGGAGAGGCACCATATATTTT.

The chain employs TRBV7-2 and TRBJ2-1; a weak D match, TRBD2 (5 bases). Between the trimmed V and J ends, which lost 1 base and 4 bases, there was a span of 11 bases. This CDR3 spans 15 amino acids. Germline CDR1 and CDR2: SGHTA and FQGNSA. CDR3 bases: TGTGCCAGCAGCTTAGGGCTAGCAGCGTACAATGAGCAGTTCTTC. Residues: CASSLGLAAYNEQFF.

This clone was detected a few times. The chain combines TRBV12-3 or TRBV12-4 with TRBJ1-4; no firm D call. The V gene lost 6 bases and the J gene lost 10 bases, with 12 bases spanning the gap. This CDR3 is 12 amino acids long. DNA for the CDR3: TGTGCCAGCAGCCAAGACGGGCGAAAACTGTTTTTT. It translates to CASSQDGRKLFF.

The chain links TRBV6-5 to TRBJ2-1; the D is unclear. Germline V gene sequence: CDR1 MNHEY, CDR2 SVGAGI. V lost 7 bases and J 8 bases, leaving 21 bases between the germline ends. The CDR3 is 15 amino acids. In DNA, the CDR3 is TGTGCCAGCACTCCTACCGGAACATCTTTCTATGAGCAGTTCTTC. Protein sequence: CASTPTGTSFYEQFF.

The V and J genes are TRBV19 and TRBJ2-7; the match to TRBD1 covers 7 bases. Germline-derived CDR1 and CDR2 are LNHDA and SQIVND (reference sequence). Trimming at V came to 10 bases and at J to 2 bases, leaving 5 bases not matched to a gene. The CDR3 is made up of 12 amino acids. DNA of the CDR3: TGTGCCACCCAGGGACAGACCTACGAGCAGTACTTC. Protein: CATQGQTYEQYF.

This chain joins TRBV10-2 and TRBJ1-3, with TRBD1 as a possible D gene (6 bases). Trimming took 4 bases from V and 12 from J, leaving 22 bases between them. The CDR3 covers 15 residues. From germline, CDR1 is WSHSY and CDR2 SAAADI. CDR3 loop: CASSGSPQQGRIIYF. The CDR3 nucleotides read TGCGCCAGCAGTGGGTCCCCCCAACAGGGCCGCATCATATATTTT.

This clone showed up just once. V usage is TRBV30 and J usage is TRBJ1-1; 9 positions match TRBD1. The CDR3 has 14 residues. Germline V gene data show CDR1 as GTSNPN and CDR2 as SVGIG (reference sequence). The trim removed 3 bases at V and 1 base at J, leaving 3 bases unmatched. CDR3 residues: CAWRWGQGNTEAFF. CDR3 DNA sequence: TGTGCCTGGAGGTGGGGACAGGGGAACACTGAAGCTTTCTTT.